Each of the 12 T cell receptor beta chains below was sequenced from the same sample in a study of T cell responses to AZD1222 COVID-19 vaccine (dated by TCRdb to the early 2020s). The time point label on this specimen signifies: baseline before first vaccination. Library prep was done by the immunoSEQ multiplex PCR assay. The table was pulled from immuneACCESS by TCRdb, which kept in-frame rearrangements only. Such tables lose some clones; where checked, under half of the loss comes from unresolved V genes, and the rest has no known cause. This sample holds approximately 160,000 clones; around 94% were observed only once. Of the sample, about 1% falls within the top ten clones. This specimen was peripheral blood, taken on day 0 of AZD1222 vaccination. These receptors came from an adult in good health.

This clone showed up just once. The chain combines TRBV11-2 with TRBJ2-7, with 7 bases fitting TRBD1. In germline, CDR1 is SGHAT, CDR2 FQNNGV. V gave up 1 base and J gave up 2 bases; unmatched junction bases: 8. This CDR3 has 16 amino acids. The CDR3 sequence is CASSLVSWDSTYEQYF. CDR3 DNA sequence: TGTGCCAGCAGCTTAGTGTCCTGGGACAGTACCTACGAGCAGTACTTC.

This chain links TRBV7-2 with TRBJ2-1; 7 positions match TRBD2. Per germline, CDR1 SGHTA and CDR2 FQGNSA. V trimming: 6 bases; J trimming: 2 bases; junction bases outside the gene matches: 7. The CDR3 covers 15 residues. The CDR3 region is CASRPPGLTYNEQFF. CDR3 nucleotide sequence: TGTGCCAGCAGGCCTCCGGGACTAACCTACAATGAGCAGTTCTTC.

The chain carries TRBV7-8 and TRBJ2-5, with TRBD2 matching 10 bases. V lost 1 base to trimming and J lost 5 bases; unmatched junction nucleotides: 4. The CDR3 totals 15 residues. Germline values: CDR1 SGHVS, CDR2 FQNEAQ. This chain's CDR3 is CASSLVVAGGETQYF. The DNA of the CDR3 is TGTGCCAGCAGCTTAGTAGTAGCGGGGGGCGAGACCCAGTACTTC.

The rearrangement links TRBV14 to TRBJ2-7; D may be TRBD1 (6 bases). This CDR3 comprises 14 residues. Germline V CDR1 and CDR2: SGHDN, FVKESK. V lost 1 base, J lost 3 bases, and 10 bases lay in between. This CDR3 is CASSQGTAYYEQYF. DNA for the CDR3: TGTGCCAGCAGCCAAGGGACAGCTTACTACGAGCAGTACTTC.

V gene TRBV20-1 combines with J gene TRBJ2-1; D is uncertain. The CDR3 is 11 amino acids. The ends were cut back, 6 bases at V and 8 bases at J, with 11 bases in the middle. Germline V gene sequence: CDR1 DFQATT, CDR2 SNEGSKA (reference sequence). Here the CDR3 reads CSAALGHEQFF. The CDR3 DNA sequence: TGCAGTGCCGCCTTGGGCCATGAGCAGTTCTTC.

The chain uses TRBV21-1 and TRBJ2-5; the table's D call, TRBD1, has no DNA check behind it. TRBV21-1 is assigned pseudogene status. This CDR3 has 11 residues. The CDR3 region has the DNA TGTGCCAACGGACAGAAAGAGACCCAGTACTTC. Protein: CANGQKETQYF.

The rearrangement joins TRBV6-5 to TRBJ1-5; 8 bases are a match to TRBD1. The CDR3 spans 14 residues. J gave up 6 bases and V 7 bases, and 8 bases lay outside the gene matches. The V gene's germline CDR1 is MNHEY and CDR2 SVGAGI. The CDR3, as DNA: TGTGCCAGCACTGGACAGGGCGGCGGTCAGCCCCAGCATTTT. Translating gives CASTGQGGGQPQHF.

The chain combines TRBV6-2 or TRBV6-3 with TRBJ2-2; D may be TRBD1 or TRBD2 (5 bases each). Looked up from germline, CDR1 is MNHEY and CDR2 is SVGEGT. The CDR3 is made up of 15 amino acids. V was clipped by 3 bases and J by 5 bases, with 13 bases between them. CDR3 residues: CASSYWGAGTGELFF. The CDR3 bases are TGTGCCAGCAGTTATTGGGGCGCGGGTACCGGGGAGCTGTTTTTT.

The rearrangement joins TRBV20-1 to TRBJ2-1; D is possibly TRBD2 (5 bases). The CDR3 is made up of 14 amino acids. V was trimmed by 3 bases and J by 7 bases, leaving 16 bases between them. Germline values: CDR1 DFQATT, CDR2 SNEGSKA (reference sequence). This CDR3 is CSASLFRGKNEQFF. The CDR3 DNA sequence: TGCAGTGCTAGTCTCTTTCGGGGTAAAAATGAGCAGTTCTTC.

This chain joins TRBV6-5 and TRBJ1-1, with D perhaps TRBD1 (6 bases). V lost 7 bases and J lost 5, with 17 bases in between. Germline lookup yields CDR1 MNHEY and CDR2 SVGAGI. This CDR3 spans 14 amino acids. The CDR3 DNA is TGTGCCAGCATACGACAGGCAACTGGGACTGAAGCTTTCTTT. Amino acid sequence: CASIRQATGTEAFF.

This rearrangement joins TRBV5-1 to TRBJ1-2; 10 bases are shared with TRBD1. CDR1 and CDR2 (germline): SGHRS, YFSETQ. The length of the CDR3 is 14 residues. J gave up 6 bases and V 0 bases, and 2 bases lay outside the gene matches. CDR3 sequence reads: CASSLGTGGNGYTF. CDR3 nucleotide sequence: TGCGCCAGCAGCTTGGGGACAGGGGGAAATGGCTACACCTTC.

The chain couples TRBV6-6 to TRBJ1-2, with TRBD1 as a possible D gene (5 bases). Trimming left V 0 bases short and J 7 bases short, with 15 bases between. The CDR3 spans 15 residues. Germline V gene lookup returns CDR1 MNHNY and CDR2 SVGAGI (reference sequence). The CDR3 region is CASSYSQGRVGGYTF. In nucleotides, the CDR3 is TGTGCCAGCAGTTACTCGCAGGGCAGGGTCGGTGGCTACACCTTC.